This T cell receptor beta chain was identified during a study of blood T cell repertoires in COVID-19. Study-level background: Whether acute or convalescent, the COVID-19 samples came from the United States, Italy and Spain. The analysed material was cDNA or gDNA that came from T cells, B-cell-depleted T cells, or PBMCs.

As processed by the authors: Estimation of nucleated cell counts was performed using reference gene primer amplification. Clones were read by immunoSEQ multiplex PCR, and TCRdb kept only the in-frame ones, dropping some. Clone size and V and J calls were adopted from that table, with D and trimming inferred from the DNA. The sample lists roughly 50,000 clones; 90% to 95% were seen once. The V gene's germline CDR1 is DFQATT and CDR2 SNEGSKA (reference sequence). The CDR3 has 12 residues. V was shortened by 3 bases and J by 4 bases, with 9 bases between the two germline ends. Sequencing used peripheral blood. The chain uses TRBV20-1 and TRBJ1-2, with D possibly TRBD1 on 5 matching bases. The origin of this receptor is a man aged 50 to 60 with acute or convalescent COVID-19. Written as DNA, the CDR3 is TGCAGTGCTAGTAGGGGCAGCTATGGCTACACCTTC. It codes for CSASRGSYGYTF.